This TCR beta chain was identified during a study of blood T cell repertoires in COVID-19. Sequencing was performed with immunoSEQ multiplex PCR; in TCRdb, only in-frame clones are kept and a portion is missing. This table has some 190,000 clones, 80% to 90% appearing once. The count of this clone is one. The sample taken for sequencing was peripheral blood. This receptor was identified in a human donor with active or convalescent COVID-19. The donor label of this sample is uncertain.

The CDR3 sequence is CASSLAMGAGGEQYF. Here the CDR3 DNA reads TGTGCCAGCAGCTTGGCCATGGGGGCGGGGGGCGAGCAGTACTTC. The rearrangement links TRBV5-4 to TRBJ2-7; TRBD2 aligns across 8 bases. The V gene end was trimmed by 0 bases and the J gene end by 6 bases; junction bases not matched to a gene: 8. The CDR3 extends over 15 amino acids. CDR1 is SGHNT and CDR2 is YYREEE in the germline V gene (reference sequence).